The 28 T cell receptor beta chains below come from one sample, sequenced in a study of cytomegalovirus exposure and HLA in healthy donors (dated by TCRdb to 2015 to 2018). Library generation was performed with the immunoSEQ multiplex PCR assay. For the multiplex PCR, a mixture combining 60 forward primers for TCR Vbeta segments and 13 reverse primers for TCR Jbeta segments was used. TCRdb carries this immuneACCESS record with in-frame sequences only. Its versions omit some clonotypes, under half of them owing to an unresolved V gene in the studies checked, with the rest unexplained. The sample table records roughly 130,000 clones; roughly two thirds of these occur just once. The ten most abundant clones make up less than 2% of the sample. Sequencing was done on a sample of PBMCs. The receptors derive from a man aged 25 to 45 in good health and CMV-seropositive.

The chain couples TRBV19 to TRBJ2-1, with 9 bases matching TRBD1. CDR3 length equals 16 residues. Germline-derived CDR1 and CDR2 are LNHDA and SQIVND (reference sequence). V shed 4 bases, J shed 0 bases, and the junction held 4 bases outside the gene matches. The CDR3 is CASSRTGVSSYNEQFF. The CDR3 region has the DNA TGTGCCAGTAGTAGGACAGGGGTCAGCTCCTACAATGAGCAGTTCTTC.

V gene TRBV13 combines with J gene TRBJ2-1; D is perhaps TRBD1 (6 bases). Germline-derived CDR1 and CDR2 are PRHDT and FYEKMQ (reference sequence). The CDR3 loop spans 14 amino acids. V lost 3 bases, J lost 3 bases, and 9 bases lay in between. CDR3 residues: CASSFRGIYNEQFF. The CDR3 DNA sequence: TGTGCCAGCAGCTTCAGGGGAATCTACAATGAGCAGTTCTTC.

Remarks on this clone: At one boundary the junction diverges from the germline segment, which might be a read error. The rearrangement uses TRBV7-7 and TRBJ2-1, with 9 bases that match TRBD2. This CDR3 contains 16 residues. Looked up from germline, CDR1 is SSHAT and CDR2 is FNYEAQ (reference sequence). The chain's CDR3 is CASSLIAGVSYNEQFF. DNA of the CDR3: TGTGCTAGCAGCTTGATAGCGGGAGTCTCCTACAATGAGCAGTTCTTC.

The chain is built from TRBV30 and TRBJ2-1, with TRBD2 matching 16 bases. Germline lookup yields CDR1 GTSNPN and CDR2 SVGIG (reference sequence). With V trimmed by 3 bases and J by 4 bases, 12 bases remained unmatched. The CDR3 extends over 19 amino acids. The CDR3 protein is CAWSRGLAGGTLRYNEQFF. The CDR3 DNA sequence: TGTGCCTGGAGCCGGGGACTAGCGGGAGGGACCCTGAGATACAATGAGCAGTTCTTC.

The CDR3 spells CASSPGLARGTGELFF. The CDR3 coding sequence is TGCGCCAGCAGCCCTGGACTAGCGCGAGGCACCGGGGAGCTGTTTTTT. V is TRBV5-1 and J is TRBJ2-2, with TRBD2 matching 9 bases. CDR3 length equals 16 residues. CDR1 is SGHRS, CDR2 YFSETQ, per germline. The V and J ends lost 4 bases and 4 bases, in that order; junction bases with no gene match: 8.

The CDR3 spells CASSLGGDSPLHF. In DNA, the CDR3 is TGTGCCAGCAGTTTAGGCGGCGATTCACCCCTCCACTTT. V is TRBV6-5 and J is TRBJ1-6; D unclear. V was clipped by 4 bases and J by 8 bases, with 9 bases between them. CDR3 length equals 13 residues. The germline CDR1 and CDR2 sequences are MNHEY and SVGAGI.

This clone was recorded a few times. The chain's CDR3 is CASSQGLLANEQYF. The DNA of the CDR3 is TGCGCCAGCAGCCAAGGACTTCTAGCGAACGAGCAGTACTTC. The chain links TRBV4-1 to TRBJ2-7; D is possibly TRBD2 (6 bases). Germline V lookup: CDR1 MGHRA, CDR2 YSYEKL. Trimming took 1 base from V and 5 from J, leaving 12 bases between them. The CDR3 loop spans 14 amino acids.

This clone was observed a handful of times. The rearrangement links TRBV19 to TRBJ2-7; possibly TRBD2 for D (6 bases). CDR3 length: 14 residues. Germline CDR1 is LNHDA and CDR2 is SQIVND (reference sequence). V shed 8 bases and J shed 3 bases, with 17 bases lying between them. As DNA, the CDR3 is TGTGCCAGTTCTGAGGACATCGGGGGCTACGAGCAGTACTTC. This gives the protein CASSEDIGGYEQYF. Using reference TRBV19 and TRBJ2-7 for the parts outside the CDR3, the full variable domain is DGGITQSPKYLFRKEGQNVTLSCEQNLNHDAMYWYRQDPGQGLRLIYYSQIVNDFQKGDIAEGYSVSREKKESFPLTVTSAQKNPTAFYLCASSEDIGGYEQYFGPGTRLTVT.

This chain links TRBV5-4 with TRBJ1-2; possible D gene TRBD1, 6 bases. V lost 1 base and J 1 base, leaving 11 bases between the germline ends. Germline assignment: CDR1 SGHNT and CDR2 YYREEE (reference sequence). The CDR3 is 15 residues long. This CDR3 is CASSLQQGVNYGYTF. As DNA, the CDR3 is TGTGCCAGCAGCTTGCAACAGGGCGTTAACTATGGCTACACCTTC. Full variable domain (remainder filled in from reference TRBV5-4 and TRBJ1-2): ETGVTQSPTHLIKTRGQQVTLRCSSQSGHNTVSWYQQALGQGPQFIFQYYREEENGRGNFPPRFSGLQFPNYSSELNVNALELDDSALYLCASSLQQGVNYGYTFGSGTRLTVV.

The V gene is TRBV5-6, the J gene TRBJ2-3, with 9 bases lining up with TRBD1. Per the germline V gene, CDR1 is SGHDT and CDR2 is YYEEEE. Trimming cost V 0 bases and J 2 bases; bases outside gene matches: 13. The CDR3 extends over 19 amino acids. The CDR3 spells CASSLGPGQGPLSTDTQYF. CDR3 coding DNA: TGTGCCAGCAGCTTGGGACCGGGACAGGGCCCCTTGTCCACAGATACGCAGTATTTT.

The chain couples TRBV4-2 to TRBJ2-1; D perhaps matches TRBD1 (5 bases). In germline, CDR1 is LGHNA, CDR2 YNFKEQ. The ends were cut back, 4 bases at V and 4 bases at J, with 11 bases in the middle. This CDR3 contains 14 residues. Written as DNA, the CDR3 is TGTGCCAGCAGCCCCCAGGGCTTATACAATGAGCAGTTCTTC. Its translation is CASSPQGLYNEQFF.

This chain links TRBV6-5 with TRBJ1-1; 7 bases map to TRBD1. The CDR3 consists of 12 residues. J lost 11 bases, V lost 8 bases, and 11 bases had no gene match. CDR1 and CDR2 (germline): MNHEY, SVGAGI. CDR3 amino acids: CASGTPWGQAFF. CDR3 coding DNA: TGTGCCAGCGGAACCCCTTGGGGACAGGCTTTCTTT.

The chain links TRBV7-2 to TRBJ2-3; 9 nucleotides align to TRBD2. Germline CDR1 SGHTA, CDR2 FQGNSA. V lost 2 bases to trimming and J lost 3 bases; unmatched junction nucleotides: 9. This CDR3 has 17 amino acids. The chain's CDR3 is CASSLQASGIGTDTQYF. DNA for the CDR3: TGTGCCAGCAGCTTACAGGCTAGCGGGATCGGTACAGATACGCAGTATTTT.

The chain has TRBV5-4 and TRBJ2-7, with a possible D match to TRBD2 (5 bases). This CDR3 has 13 amino acids. The V gene lost 1 base and the J gene lost 6 bases, with 11 bases spanning the gap. The germline V gene has CDR1 SGHNT and CDR2 YYREEE (reference sequence). CDR3 bases: TGTGCCAGCAGCTTGAGGCCGGAGGCCGAGCAGTACTTC. Translating it yields CASSLRPEAEQYF. Full variable domain (remainder filled in from reference TRBV5-4 and TRBJ2-7): ETGVTQSPTHLIKTRGQQVTLRCSSQSGHNTVSWYQQALGQGPQFIFQYYREEENGRGNFPPRFSGLQFPNYSSELNVNALELDDSALYLCASSLRPEAEQYFGPGTRLTVT.

J is TRBJ2-7 and V is TRBV29-1; D gene ambiguous. Germline V gene lookup returns CDR1 SQVTM and CDR2 ANQGSEA. V gave up 2 bases and J gave up 2 bases, with 10 bases separating them. This CDR3 is 13 amino acids long. The CDR3 DNA is TGCAGCGTTGAACGCGGTACCACCTACGAGCAGTACTTC. This translates into CSVERGTTYEQYF.

The rearrangement links TRBV27 to TRBJ2-5, with 10 bases identical to TRBD2. Germline V gives CDR1 MNHEY, CDR2 SMNVEV (reference sequence). V dropped 6 bases and J dropped 1; count of bases not matched to a gene: 8. CDR3 length: 16 amino acids. DNA of the CDR3: TGTGCCAGCAGCCGTGGACTAGCGGACTTCCAAGAGACCCAGTACTTC. This encodes CASSRGLADFQETQYF.

The chain couples TRBV2 to TRBJ2-5; 9 bases match TRBD2. CDR3 length: 14 residues. Trimming took 7 bases from V and 3 from J; bases not matched to a gene: 6. Germline V lookup: CDR1 SNHLY, CDR2 FYNNEI. The CDR3 region has the DNA TGTGCCAGCAAGTACGAGCGGGAGGAAGAGACCCAGTACTTC. Protein sequence: CASKYEREEETQYF.

V gene TRBV27 combines with J gene TRBJ2-3; D ambiguous. The CDR3 extends over 18 amino acids. The germline V and J ends were trimmed by 6 bases and 3 bases, with 25 bases remaining between them. Germline V gene lookup returns CDR1 MNHEY and CDR2 SMNVEV (reference sequence). The CDR3 is CASSYWATPPFATDTQYF. CDR3 in DNA: TGTGCCAGCAGCTACTGGGCGACCCCACCTTTTGCAACAGATACGCAGTATTTT.

V gene TRBV2 combines with J gene TRBJ1-1, with a weak D call TRBD1 (5 bases). Between the trimmed V and J ends, which lost 4 bases and 0 bases, there was a span of 6 bases. The germline V gene has CDR1 SNHLY and CDR2 FYNNEI. The CDR3 is 13 residues long. The CDR3 coding sequence is TGTGCCAGCAGTGCGGACATGAACACTGAAGCTTTCTTT. Protein product: CASSADMNTEAFF. Filled out from reference TRBV2 and TRBJ1-1, the complete variable domain reads EPEVTQTPSHQVTQMGQEVILRCVPISNHLYFYWYRQILGQKVEFLVSFYNNEISEKSEIFDDQFSVERPDGSNFTLKIRSTKLEDSAMYFCASSADMNTEAFFGQGTRLTVV.

V gene TRBV6-1 combines with J gene TRBJ2-2, with 8 bases aligning to TRBD1. Trimming cost V 1 base and J 5 bases; bases outside gene matches: 9. Germline values: CDR1 MNHNS, CDR2 SASEGT. The CDR3 covers 17 residues. The CDR3 spells CASSEGVAGGRTGELFF. DNA for the CDR3: TGTGCCAGCAGTGAAGGGGTGGCAGGGGGCAGGACCGGGGAGCTGTTTTTT.

The chain uses TRBV30 and TRBJ2-7; TRBD2 might be the D (5 bases). The CDR3 extends over 14 amino acids. Deletions cut 5 bases from V and 0 bases from J, with 14 bases between. The germline V gene has CDR1 GTSNPN and CDR2 SVGIG (reference sequence). Here the CDR3 reads CAWAGLSSSYEQYF. The CDR3 DNA is TGTGCCTGGGCCGGACTTTCTAGCTCCTACGAGCAGTACTTC.

The chain uses TRBV27 and TRBJ1-4; the match to TRBD1 covers 7 bases. The length of the CDR3 is 14 residues. The J segment lost 4 bases and the V segment lost 6 bases, leaving 5 bases of the junction unmatched. From germline, CDR1 is MNHEY and CDR2 SMNVEV (reference sequence). CDR3 DNA: TGTGCCAGCAGATTCAGGGGGGTTAATGAAAAACTGTTTTTT. Encoded protein: CASRFRGVNEKLFF.

Concerning this clone: An end of the junction differs from the germline gene, which may be a read error. The chain combines TRBV11-2 with TRBJ2-7; the match to TRBD1 covers 7 bases. The CDR3 runs 13 residues. Looked up from germline, CDR1 is SGHAT and CDR2 is FQNNGV. CDR3 sequence (DNA): TGTGCCAGCAGCTTAGATACCCAGGGACAGTCTATCTTC. It translates to CASSLDTQGQSIF.

This chain uses TRBV18 with TRBJ1-1; the D gene is possibly TRBD1 (6 bases). V gave up 5 bases and J gave up 2 bases, with 9 bases separating them. The CDR3 sequence is 13 residues long. The germline V gene has CDR1 KGHSH and CDR2 LQKENI. CDR3 in DNA: TGTGCCAGCTCAGCGACAGGCAACACTGAAGCTTTCTTT. Its translation: CASSATGNTEAFF.

This chain uses TRBV13 with TRBJ1-2; tentative D call: TRBD1 (6 bases). The CDR3 has 15 amino acids. Trimming cost V 3 bases and J 3 bases, with 14 bases left between them. CDR1 is PRHDT, CDR2 FYEKMQ, per germline (reference sequence). The CDR3 reads CASSFFAGTYYGYTF. CDR3 sequence (DNA): TGTGCCAGCAGCTTTTTTGCAGGGACATACTATGGCTACACCTTC.

V is TRBV11-3 and J is TRBJ2-1, with D maybe TRBD1 (8 bases). The V and J ends lost 5 bases and 9 bases respectively, with 23 bases between them. The CDR3 is made up of 16 amino acids. Per the germline V gene, CDR1 is SGHNT and CDR2 is YENEEA. The CDR3 nucleotides are TGTGCCAGCAGCCCTGTCTTTAAGGGGGGGACAGGTGAGCAGTTCTTC. Residues: CASSPVFKGGTGEQFF. Looking up the rest from reference TRBV11-3 and TRBJ2-1 gives the full variable domain: EAGVVQSPRYKIIEKKQPVAFWCNPISGHNTLYWYLQNLGQGPELLIRYENEEAVDDSQLPKDRFSAERLKGVDSTLKIQPAELGDSAVYLCASSPVFKGGTGEQFFGPGTRLTVL.

The chain couples TRBV2 to TRBJ2-1; D may be TRBD2 (6 bases). Germline CDR1 is SNHLY and CDR2 is FYNNEI. Trimming removed 11 bases from V and 5 bases from J, with 16 bases in between. The CDR3 has 13 amino acids. CDR3 coding DNA: TGTGCCCTGGCTGCGAGGACTAACAATGAGCAGTTCTTC. It specifies CALAARTNNEQFF. Drawing the rest from reference TRBV2 and TRBJ2-1, the complete variable domain is EPEVTQTPSHQVTQMGQEVILRCVPISNHLYFYWYRQILGQKVEFLVSFYNNEISEKSEIFDDQFSVERPDGSNFTLKIRSTKLEDSAMYFCALAARTNNEQFFGPGTRLTVL.

V gene TRBV10-3 combines with J gene TRBJ2-2, with a tentative D call TRBD1 (6 bases). Trimming removed 5 bases from V and 0 bases from J, with 7 bases in between. The CDR3 is 14 amino acids. Germline CDR1 is ENHRY and CDR2 is SYGVKD. The CDR3: CAISPGANTGELFF. The CDR3 DNA sequence: TGTGCCATCAGTCCAGGGGCGAACACCGGGGAGCTGTTTTTT.